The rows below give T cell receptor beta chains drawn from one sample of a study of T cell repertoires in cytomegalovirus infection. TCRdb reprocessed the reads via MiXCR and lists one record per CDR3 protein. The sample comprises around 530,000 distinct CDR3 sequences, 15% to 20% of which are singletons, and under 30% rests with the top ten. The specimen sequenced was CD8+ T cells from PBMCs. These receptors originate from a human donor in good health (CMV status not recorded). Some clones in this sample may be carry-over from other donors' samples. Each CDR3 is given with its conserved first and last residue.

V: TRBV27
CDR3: CASSYRGGDQPQHF

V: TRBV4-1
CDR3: CASSQGAGSYEQYF

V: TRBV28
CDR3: CASIQNGQGIRNQPQHF

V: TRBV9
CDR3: CASSVDTLGYEQYF

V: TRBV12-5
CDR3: CASGLVQGVIEAFF

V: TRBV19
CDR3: CATSGESMNTEAFF

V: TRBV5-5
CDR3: CASPGTSGNTDTQYF

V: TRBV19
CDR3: CASSIGASKGYEQYF

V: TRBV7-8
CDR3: CASSLGAIGSYEQYF

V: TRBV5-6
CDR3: CASSRPTRESDTQYF

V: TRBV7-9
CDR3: CASSPSTYGYTF

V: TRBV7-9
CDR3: CASSFPGSGSYEQYF

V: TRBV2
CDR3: CASSERAGVHEQYF

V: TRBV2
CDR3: CASLGQDDSYEQYF

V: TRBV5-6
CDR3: CASSLVELAGYEQYF

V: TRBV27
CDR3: CASSSRGRSTDTQYF

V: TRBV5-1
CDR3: CASSVGQGSEQYF

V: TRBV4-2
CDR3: CASSQDSAVSGYEQYF

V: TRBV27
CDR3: CASSLAELVYEQYF

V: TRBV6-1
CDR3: CASSYSGLSSAEQYF

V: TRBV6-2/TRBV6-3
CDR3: CASSYKGQGALEQYF

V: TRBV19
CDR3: CASGTGGNTEAFF

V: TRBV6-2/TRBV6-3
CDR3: CASSYRDRDFYEQYF

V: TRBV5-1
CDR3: CASSWDLTGSLMNTEAFF

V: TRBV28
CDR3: CASRSRGESSYNSPLHF

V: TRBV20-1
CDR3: CSARVLATYEQYF

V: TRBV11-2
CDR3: CASSLEGTGSEKLFF

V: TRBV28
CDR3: CASRHRVFNTEAFF

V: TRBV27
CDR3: CASSLTANTGEVFF

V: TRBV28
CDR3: CASSPMGSGRRSTDTQYF

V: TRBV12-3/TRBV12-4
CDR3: CASSLVAGLQETQYF

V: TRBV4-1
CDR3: CASSQDLTSEQFF

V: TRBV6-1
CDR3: CASSERGLEPYEQYF

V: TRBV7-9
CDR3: CASSYYTSDQQYF

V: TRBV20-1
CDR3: CSARDPSLDYEQYF

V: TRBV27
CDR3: CASRTGREQYF

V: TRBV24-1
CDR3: CATSGLAGNNEQFF